A selection of T cell receptor beta chains follows, all from one sample in a study of cytomegalovirus exposure and HLA in healthy donors. Some clones are missing from TCRdb's copy, which holds only in-frame ones; the method was immunoSEQ multiplex PCR. This sample has under 300,000 clones; 75% to 90% occur once, and the top ten carry 0.95% to 1.5%. Sequenced: PBMCs. The receptors originated from a woman younger than 45 in good health and CMV-seropositive. CDR3s leave out the opening cysteine and the closing phenylalanine or tryptophan. Only some rows state a clone size, as once, few, many or a class for expanded clones.

>once|TRBV7-9|TRBJ2-3|15
ASSLEVLAGGSYTQY
>-|TRBV7-3|TRBJ2-1|17
ASSSSGTSGRGIYNEQF
>-|TRBV11-2|TRBJ1-2|13
ASSPGRGTGFGYT
>-|TRBV19|TRBJ2-7|13
ASSIKAGNPYEQY
>-|TRBV27|TRBJ2-5|11
ASSLQGQETQY
>-|TRBV30|TRBJ2-3|11
AWSVTGADTQY
>-|TRBV2|TRBJ1-1|13
ASSEGLQGQGEAF
>many|TRBV27|TRBJ2-5|14
ASSLRAGVGTETQY
>-|TRBV29-1|TRBJ2-5|12
SAVTGIFWETQY
>-|TRBV5-1|TRBJ2-1|13
ASTNLRHESNEQF
>-|TRBV9|TRBJ2-6|16
ASSVPGQNDSGANVLT
>-|TRBV29-1|TRBJ1-1|12
SVIRQVMNTEAF
>-|TRBV5-1|TRBJ2-2|15
ASSLVKLARNTGELF
>-|TRBV27|TRBJ2-7|10
ASGPSSYEQY
>-|TRBV18|TRBJ2-5|14
ASSLGLASTQETQY
>-|TRBV6-1|TRBJ2-2|13
ASKSLGVSTGELF
>-|TRBV7-9|TRBJ2-3|15
ASSPGLIAHDTDTQY
>-|TRBV7-6|TRBJ1-4|15
ASSLVWAAGGNEKLF
>-|TRBV5-1|TRBJ1-3|12
ASSFGQGSDTIY
>-|TRBV4-2|TRBJ2-7|16
ASSQDLSAPDRAHEQY
>-|TRBV19|TRBJ2-1|16
ASSIYGTSGFSYNEQF
>-|TRBV11-2|TRBJ2-7|12
ASSSTADSGEQY
>once|TRBV7-8|TRBJ2-2|14
ASSPSIRENTGELF
>few|TRBV28|TRBJ1-3|13
ASSLRQLSGNTIY
>-|TRBV7-2|TRBJ1-1|13
ASSPWTGMGTEAF
>-|TRBV23-1|TRBJ2-7|11
ASSQASSYEQY
>-|TRBV30|TRBJ2-7|12
AWSQGTGSYEQY
>-|TRBV10-3|TRBJ2-2|14
AISKTGLAGTGELF
>-|TRBV5-1|TRBJ1-1|13
ASSLPTGSNTEAF
>-|TRBV15|TRBJ2-7|14
ATSRDLASGTYEQY
>-|TRBV5-1|TRBJ1-1|11
ATRDREFTEAF
>-|TRBV20-1|TRBJ1-4|9
SASRGEKLF
>-|TRBV11-2|TRBJ1-1|13
ASSLVGAGDTEAF
>-|TRBV5-6|TRBJ1-1|9
ASTGGAEAF
>few|TRBV28|TRBJ2-5|12
ASSPGGISETQY
>once|TRBV5-1|TRBJ2-7|14
ASSMGLAGVSYEQY
>-|TRBV29-1|TRBJ2-7|11
SVKGGSFWEQY
>-|TRBV7-2|TRBJ1-3|13
ASSLEALSGNTIY
>-|TRBV30|TRBJ2-3|13
AWSPLQGVRDTQY
>-|TRBV5-4|TRBJ2-7|14
ASSPIPGESSYEQY